Shown below are 2 T cell receptor beta chains from a single sample sequenced in a study of T cell responses to AZD1222 COVID-19 vaccine. The data were produced by immunoSEQ multiplex PCR, yet TCRdb's version contains in-frame clones alone and is incomplete. The repertoire holds about 120,000 clones, with 80% to 90% as singletons. This specimen consisted of peripheral blood, obtained on day 0 of MenACWY control vaccination. These receptor sequences come from an adult in good health.

The CDR3 region has the DNA TGTGCCAGCAGCCACCCGGTGGGAGGGACCACTGAAGCTTTCTTT. This encodes CASSHPVGGTTEAFF. This sequence joins TRBV4-2 and TRBJ1-1; possibly TRBD1 for D (5 bases). V lost 3 bases, J lost 4 bases, and 15 bases lay in between. CDR3 length equals 15 residues. Germline V CDR1 and CDR2: LGHNA, YNFKEQ.

The chain uses TRBV10-2 and TRBJ1-3; the D is unclear. The CDR3 has 14 amino acids. Per the germline V gene, CDR1 is WSHSY and CDR2 is SAAADI. With 3 bases removed from V and 3 bases from J, the gap between germline ends came to 9 bases. In DNA form, the CDR3 reads TGCGCCAGCAGTGACCGGGGATTTGGAAACACCATATATTTT. Translation: CASSDRGFGNTIYF.